The 25 T cell receptor beta chains reported below all come from one sample, sequenced in a study of T-cell memory formation after mild COVID-19. TCRdb ran MiXCR on the 5' RACE reads and lists one entry per CDR3 protein. The sample comprises under 300,000 distinct CDR3 sequences, about a sixth of which are singletons, and about a fifth rests with the top ten. Input material: PBMCs or a T cell subset sorted from them (not recorded which). These receptor sequences come from a man aged 18 to 30 who had mild COVID-19 (a few samples of this study predate the infection). Cell type and time point are not known.

The V and J genes are TRBV7-9 and TRBJ1-1; possibly TRBD1 for D (6 bases). There are 13 residues in the CDR3. V was pared by 3 bases and J by 3 bases, with 8 bases between. Germline lookup yields CDR1 SEHNR and CDR2 FQNEAQ (reference sequence). DNA for the CDR3: TGTGCCAGCAGCTTCTCAGGGGACACTGAAGCTTTCTTT. Translating gives CASSFSGDTEAFF.

J is TRBJ1-2 and V is TRBV4-2; 10 bases are shared with TRBD1. This CDR3 contains 17 residues. V shed 6 bases, J shed 2 bases, and the junction held 12 bases outside the gene matches. CDR1 is LGHNA, CDR2 YNFKEQ, per germline. The CDR3: CASSPEAGTGANYGYTF. The CDR3 DNA reads as TGTGCCAGCAGTCCAGAAGCCGGGACAGGGGCAAACTATGGCTACACCTTC.

This clonotype was found a few times. The chain joins TRBV7-9 to TRBJ2-3; D is possibly TRBD1 (7 bases). Germline V gives CDR1 SEHNR, CDR2 FQNEAQ (reference sequence). CDR3 length equals 13 residues. The CDR3 DNA sequence: TGTGCTAGCGCGGGACAGATAACAGATACGCAGTATTTT. Protein sequence: CASAGQITDTQYF.

This clonotype was found a few times. The rearrangement links TRBV7-3 to TRBJ2-1; 8 bases match TRBD2. The CDR3 runs 16 residues. Losses at the gene ends were 3 bases for V and 0 bases for J; bases not matched to a gene: 4. The germline CDR1 and CDR2 sequences are SGHTA and FQGTGA. CDR3 DNA: TGTGCCAGCAGCTTCCTTAGCGGGGCCTCCTACAATGAGCAGTTCTTC. Protein sequence: CASSFLSGASYNEQFF.

This clonotype was recorded a few times. Here the CDR3 DNA reads TGCGCCAGCAGCCAAGGCGAGGATCCGGGCAATCAGCCCCAGCATTTT. This translates into CASSQGEDPGNQPQHF. V is TRBV4-1 and J is TRBJ1-5; D remains ambiguous. Trimming left V 1 base short and J 2 bases short, with 12 bases between. Germline loops: CDR1 MGHRA, CDR2 YSYEKL. The CDR3 loop spans 16 amino acids.

This clonotype was seen a handful of times. The chain links TRBV19 to TRBJ2-5; TRBD2 matches 15 bases. The germline V gene has CDR1 LNHDA and CDR2 SQIVND (reference sequence). V shed 6 bases, J shed 2 bases, and the junction held 1 base outside the gene matches. The CDR3 runs 15 residues. Here the CDR3 reads CASSGLAGGQETQYF. CDR3 nucleotides: TGTGCCAGTAGCGGACTAGCGGGGGGGCAAGAGACCCAGTACTTC.

V gene TRBV19 combines with J gene TRBJ1-5, with D perhaps TRBD1 (5 bases). Germline assignment: CDR1 LNHDA and CDR2 SQIVND (reference sequence). The CDR3 is 17 amino acids. Deletions cut 4 bases from V and 5 bases from J, with 21 bases between. This CDR3 reads CASSKPPPGRGDQPQHF. In nucleotides, the CDR3 is TGTGCCAGTAGTAAGCCCCCGCCGGGGAGAGGGGATCAGCCCCAGCATTTT.

V and J are TRBV7-9 and TRBJ1-1, with unresolved D. Deletions cut 3 bases from V and 0 bases from J, with 5 bases between. From germline, CDR1 is SEHNR and CDR2 FQNEAQ (reference sequence). The CDR3 contains 13 residues. The CDR3: CASSLRLNTEAFF. The CDR3 DNA sequence: TGTGCCAGCAGCTTGCGCCTGAACACTGAAGCTTTCTTT.

This clonotype was detected only a few times. The V and J genes are TRBV6-5 and TRBJ1-6; D is ambiguous. Between the trimmed V and J ends, which lost 1 base and 4 bases, there was a span of 11 bases. Germline CDR1 MNHEY, CDR2 SVGAGI. The CDR3 is made up of 16 amino acids. CDR3 protein: CASSYLSEFYNSPLHF. DNA of the CDR3: TGTGCCAGCAGTTACTTGTCGGAGTTTTATAATTCACCCCTCCACTTT.

J is TRBJ1-1 and V is TRBV6-5; no definite D call. V lost 0 bases to trimming and J lost 1 base, with 6 bases between them. The CDR3 covers 14 residues. Germline-derived CDR1 and CDR2 are MNHEY and SVGAGI. The CDR3 DNA follows: TGTGCCAGCAGTTACTCCAGACAGAACACTGAAGCTTTCTTT. Its protein product is CASSYSRQNTEAFF.

V is TRBV7-2 and J is TRBJ2-3; D is possibly TRBD2 (5 bases). Germline V CDR1 and CDR2: SGHTA, FQGNSA. The CDR3 is made up of 16 amino acids. Deletions cut 5 bases from V and 1 base from J, with 16 bases between. In DNA, the CDR3 is TGTGCCAGCAGCCCCCCACGGAGGAGTCGCACAGATACGCAGTATTTT. It is translated as CASSPPRRSRTDTQYF.

This clonotype was detected a few times. The chain joins TRBV5-1 to TRBJ2-5; 9 nucleotides line up with TRBD1. The junction had 9 bases not matched to a gene; V was cut back by 4 bases and J by 5 bases. Germline CDR1 SGHRS, CDR2 YFSETQ. CDR3 length: 15 amino acids. The CDR3 coding sequence is TGCGCCAGCAGCGTCGGGACAGGGCGATCGGAGACCCAGTACTTC. Its translation is CASSVGTGRSETQYF.

V usage is TRBV11-1 and J usage is TRBJ1-1; D may be TRBD1 (5 bases). This CDR3 has 13 residues. V lost 5 bases to trimming and J lost 4 bases, with 11 bases between them. The V gene's germline CDR1 is SGHAT and CDR2 FQDESV (reference sequence). The CDR3 region is CASSRRGGTEAFF. Written as DNA, the CDR3 is TGTGCCAGCAGCCGGCGCGGGGGCACTGAAGCTTTCTTT.

This clonotype appeared a few times. This chain links TRBV20-1 with TRBJ2-7, with 9 bases matching TRBD1. V shed 5 bases, J shed 6 bases, and the junction held 11 bases outside the gene matches. Germline V CDR1 and CDR2: DFQATT, SNEGSKA (reference sequence). The CDR3 sequence is 14 residues long. The CDR3 coding sequence is TGCAGTGCTTACAGGGGGCTTGCTTTCTCCGAGCAGTACGTC. Translating gives CSAYRGLAFSEQYV.

J is TRBJ2-7 and V is TRBV6-5; the D is unclear. The germline V gene encodes CDR1 MNHEY and CDR2 SVGAGI. V lost 9 bases to trimming and J lost 3 bases, with 18 bases between them. The CDR3 is 14 amino acids. DNA for the CDR3: TGTGCCAGACGGGCCGCCCTTCTCCTCTACGAGCAGTACTTC. As protein: CARRAALLLYEQYF.

The V and J genes are TRBV6-5 and TRBJ1-2; D is uncertain. The CDR3 has 14 amino acids. V was clipped by 8 bases and J by 3 bases, with 16 bases between them. Per the germline V gene, CDR1 is MNHEY and CDR2 is SVGAGI. The CDR3 sequence: CASSEGLGDYGYTF. CDR3 nucleotide sequence: TGTGCCAGCTCTGAGGGTCTGGGTGACTATGGCTACACCTTC.

The chain has TRBV5-1 and TRBJ2-6; the D gene is possibly TRBD1 (6 bases). Trimming cost V 2 bases and J 4 bases, with 10 bases left between them. Per the germline V gene, CDR1 is SGHRS and CDR2 is YFSETQ. The CDR3 is made up of 15 amino acids. CDR3 bases: TGCGCCAGCAGCTTCACAGGGACCGGGGCCAACGTCCTGACTTTC. Its protein is CASSFTGTGANVLTF.

The V and J genes are TRBV4-1 and TRBJ2-1; 9 bases agree with TRBD1. The CDR3 runs 16 residues. CDR1 is MGHRA and CDR2 is YSYEKL in the germline V gene. J lost 8 bases, V lost 7 bases, and 15 bases had no gene match. The CDR3 DNA sequence: TGCGCCAGCACCAACGCTTTTACGGACAGGGGCTATGAGCAGTTCTTC. Protein: CASTNAFTDRGYEQFF.

The rearrangement uses TRBV30 and TRBJ1-3; perhaps TRBD1 as D (6 bases). Germline loops: CDR1 GTSNPN, CDR2 SVGIG (reference sequence). V lost 6 bases and J lost 0, with 9 bases in between. This CDR3 has 13 residues. The CDR3 reads CACQGTSGNTIYF. In DNA, the CDR3 is TGTGCCTGTCAGGGGACCTCTGGAAACACCATATATTTT.

This clonotype occurred many times. This CDR3 reads CSATGTGNTEAFF. The CDR3 nucleotides read TGCAGTGCAACCGGGACAGGGAACACTGAAGCTTTCTTT. V is TRBV20-1 and J is TRBJ1-1; TRBD1 aligns across 8 bases. Germline values: CDR1 DFQATT, CDR2 SNEGSKA (reference sequence). This CDR3 is 13 amino acids long. V was pared by 6 bases and J by 1 base, with 4 bases of the junction left unmatched.

This chain links TRBV20-1 with TRBJ1-1; 11 nucleotides line up with TRBD1. CDR3 length equals 14 residues. V trimming: 6 bases; J trimming: 7 bases; junction bases outside the gene matches: 10. The germline V gene encodes CDR1 DFQATT and CDR2 SNEGSKA (reference sequence). The CDR3 sequence is CSALDGTGGFEAFF. CDR3 coding DNA: TGCAGTGCCCTTGACGGGACAGGGGGTTTTGAAGCTTTCTTT.

This clonotype has more than one count but fewer than ten. The gene calls are TRBV9 and TRBJ1-3; D gene unclear. V was cut by 4 bases and J by 7 bases, with 9 bases left in between. The CDR3 loop spans 12 amino acids. CDR1 SGDLS and CDR2 YYNGEE come from the germline V gene. CDR3 in amino acids: CASSTSRNTIYF. In DNA form, the CDR3 reads TGTGCCAGCAGCACCAGTCGGAACACCATATATTTT.

This clonotype was detected only a few times. The chain is built from TRBV20-1 and TRBJ1-4; D is ambiguous. The germline CDR1 and CDR2 sequences are DFQATT and SNEGSKA (reference sequence). The V gene lost 6 bases and the J gene lost 5 bases, with 13 bases spanning the gap. The CDR3 covers 13 residues. The CDR3 DNA reads as TGCAGTGCCCCCCACCCCACGAATGAAAAACTGTTTTTT. Its translation is CSAPHPTNEKLFF.

In this sample, this clonotype turned up a few times. This sequence joins TRBV7-8 and TRBJ1-5; weak D call: TRBD1 (5 bases). Germline CDR1 and CDR2: SGHVS and FQNEAQ. The length of the CDR3 is 17 residues. V lost 5 bases, J lost 2 bases, and 19 bases lay in between. CDR3 loop: CASSPHRGRIGNQPQHF. In nucleotides, the CDR3 is TGTGCCAGCAGCCCGCATAGGGGCAGGATTGGCAATCAGCCCCAGCATTTT. Full variable domain (missing parts from reference TRBV7-8 and TRBJ1-5): GAGVSQSPRYKVAKRGQDVALRCDPISGHVSLFWYQQALGQGPEFLTYFQNEAQLDKSGLPSDRFFAERPEGSVSTLKIQRTQQEDSAVYLCASSPHRGRIGNQPQHFGDGTRLSIL.

This clonotype was detected a few times. CDR3 nucleotides: TGCGCCAGCAGCCCCGAGGGGAAACAGCCCCAGCATTTT. This gives the protein CASSPEGKQPQHF. The V gene is TRBV5-1, the J gene TRBJ1-5; D may be TRBD1 (5 bases). Germline V gives CDR1 SGHRS, CDR2 YFSETQ. Trimming took off 4 bases at V and 7 bases at J, with 12 bases between the two ends. The CDR3 length is 13 residues.